This TCR beta chain was captured in a study of beta chain features in type 1 diabetes. Study observations and caveats: The naive, central memory and Treg TCRB repertoires showed an apparent similarity that was greater among patients than among healthy donors.

The whole isolated RNA underwent reverse transcription, so sequencing captured expressed TCRB transcripts. Produced via immunoSEQ multiplex PCR; TCRdb's table is partial and in-frame only. This sample yields 200,000 to 250,000 clones, of which 9% to 10% are seen a single time; less than 0.035% belongs to the top ten. A CD45RO/CCR7/CD25/CD127/CD95/CD27 panel sorted naive, central memory, regulatory and stem cell-like memory CD4+ cells. This clone was seen a handful of times. Its cognate antigen is unknown. J was trimmed by 0 bases and V by 4 bases; bases with no gene match: 4. The germline V gene encodes CDR1 SGHNT and CDR2 YYREEE (reference sequence). The length of the CDR3 is 16 residues.

The gene calls are TRBV5-4 and TRBJ2-6, with 7 positions matching TRBD1. Material for sequencing was naive CD4+ T cells from blood. This TCR was sampled from a woman between 18 and 29 years old in good health. The CDR3 sequence is CASSKGQDSGANVLTF. CDR3 DNA: TGTGCCAGCAGCAAAGGACAGGACTCTGGGGCCAACGTCCTGACTTTC.